The 14 T cell receptor beta chains in this list originate from one sample, sequenced in a study of tumor-infiltrating lymphocytes in primary liver carcinoma. Co-extracting RNA and DNA was done with roughly 18-32 mg of unsorted bulk tissue as input. A constant-region primer served to make TCR beta cDNA from roughly 460 ng total RNA. Library construction for TCR beta comprised three nested multiplex PCR rounds performed with slightly modified ARM-PCR. PCR rounds one and two used TRBV1-TRBV30 forward primers with a C-beta reverse primer for approximately 10 cycles each. In TCRdb, the multiplex PCR reads were re-called with MiXCR into one record per CDR3 protein. The sample has more than 50,000 distinct CDR3 sequences, around three quarters seen once; the top ten hold approximately 25%. What was sequenced was liver tumor tissue from sampling region 2. Subset here: tumor region T2, inferior pole. The receptors here all came from a man between 35 and 55 years old with primary liver carcinoma and hepatitis B virus infection.

With regard to this clonotype: A read error may produce the germline difference seen at one junction end. J is TRBJ2-7 and V is TRBV10-2; weak D call: TRBD1 (5 bases). The CDR3 covers 14 residues. Germline-derived CDR1 and CDR2 are WSHSY and SAAADI. In nucleotides, the CDR3 is TGCGCCAGCACTGCACAGGATCCCCCCTACGGGCAGTACTTC. Amino acid sequence: CASTAQDPPYGQYF.

This chain connects TRBV30 to TRBJ2-3; no clear D. CDR1 and CDR2 (germline): GTSNPN, SVGIG (reference sequence). With 8 bases removed from V and 0 bases from J, the gap between germline ends came to 21 bases. This CDR3 is built from 16 residues. CDR3 sequence (DNA): TGTGCCCGGGCGTCCTTTTGGGGTACGAGCACAGATACGCAGTATTTT. Protein product: CARASFWGTSTDTQYF.

As regards this clonotype: At one end the junction does not follow the germline gene, possibly because of a read error. The V call is TRBV11-2, the J call TRBJ2-2; possibly TRBD1 for D (6 bases). CDR1 and CDR2 (germline): SGHAT, FQNNGV. There are 15 residues in the CDR3. CDR3 sequence: CASLPQGVYTGELFF. CDR3 sequence (DNA): TGTGCCAGCCTCCCACAGGGAGTGTACACCGGGGAGCTCTTTTTC.

This clonotype showed up just a few times. Germline is not matched at one junction end, which may reflect a read error. The V and J genes are TRBV10-3 and TRBJ2-7; 11 positions agree with TRBD2. Per the germline V gene, CDR1 is ENHRY and CDR2 is SYGVKD. This CDR3 comprises 18 residues. The CDR3 sequence: CAISSGLAASPFSYEQYF. The CDR3 nucleotides read TGTGCCATCAGCTCGGGACTAGCGGCGTCCCCCTTCTCCTACGAGCAATACTTC.

On this clonotype itself: One end of the junction is discordant with germline, which a read error may explain. The V gene is TRBV4-1, the J gene TRBJ2-1; D remains ambiguous. This CDR3 contains 13 residues. Germline lookup yields CDR1 MGHRA and CDR2 YSYEKL. The CDR3 DNA reads as TGCCCCAGCAGCTCATCCCCCAGGTCGGAGCAGTTCTTC. As protein: CPSSSSPRSEQFF.

For this clonotype: Germline and junction disagree at one end, which may indicate a read error. The genes are TRBV9 and TRBJ2-3; no firm D call. The germline V gene has CDR1 SGDLS and CDR2 YYNGEE. This CDR3 region has 13 residues. The CDR3 DNA follows: TGTGTCAGCAGTGTAGTTAGCACAGATACGCAGTATTTT. Encoded protein: CVSSVVSTDTQYF.

This chain connects TRBV6-4 to TRBJ2-2, with D tentatively TRBD1 (6 bases). Germline lookup yields CDR1 MRHNA and CDR2 SNTAGT. V dropped 6 bases and J dropped 3 bases, with 17 bases sitting between them. This CDR3 region has 16 residues. CDR3 residues: CASSGPRTEHTGELFF. In DNA, the CDR3 is TGTGCCAGCAGCGGTCCCAGGACAGAGCACACCGGGGAGCTGTTTTTT.

The chain joins TRBV11-2 to TRBJ2-7; 12 positions match TRBD2. V gave up 4 bases and J gave up 4 bases; unmatched junction bases: 14. This CDR3 has 18 residues. Germline values: CDR1 SGHAT, CDR2 FQNNGV. The CDR3 protein is CASSSSFGLAGGGYEQYF. DNA for the CDR3: TGTGCCAGCAGCTCATCCTTTGGTCTAGCGGGAGGGGGGTACGAGCAGTACTTC. The full variable domain, with the rest looked up from reference TRBV11-2 and TRBJ2-7, is EAGVAQSPRYKIIEKRQSVAFWCNPISGHATLYWYQQILGQGPKLLIQFQNNGVVDDSQLPKDRFSAERLKGVDSTLKIQPAKLEDSAVYLCASSSSFGLAGGGYEQYFGPGTRLTVT.

This clonotype appeared many times. The chain has TRBV6-5 and TRBJ1-2, with no clear D. This CDR3 spans 12 amino acids. CDR1 is MNHEY and CDR2 is SVGAGI in the germline V gene. Trimming took off 6 bases at V and 2 bases at J, with 7 bases between the two ends. The CDR3: CASSSQNYGYTF. In DNA form, the CDR3 reads TGTGCCAGCAGCTCTCAGAACTATGGCTACACCTTC.

Remarks on this clonotype: Just one base apart from a much larger clone, this may be a read error. This chain links TRBV18 with TRBJ1-3, with D unresolved. This CDR3 region has 12 residues. Germline CDR1 and CDR2: KGHSH and LQKENI. The CDR3 region has the DNA TGTGCCAGCTCACCGGAGGACGGTTCCCTCGGCTTT. Amino acid sequence: CASSPEDGSLGF.

Comment on this clonotype: It may be a read error: a sequence one base away is much more abundant. The CDR3 loop is CAGSSQGANEQYF. The CDR3 DNA sequence: TGTGCCGGCAGCTCCCAGGGGGCCAACGAGCAGTACTTC. The rearrangement links TRBV7-9 to TRBJ2-7; 8 bases fit TRBD1. This CDR3 has 13 amino acids. The germline gives CDR1 SEHNR, CDR2 FQNEAQ (reference sequence).

A note on this clonotype: Mismatch with germline at one junction end may stem from a read error. The CDR3 bases are TGTGACAGCAGCTTAGGGACGGACAACTACGTGCAGTTCTTC. The encoded protein is CDSSLGTDNYVQFF. The rearrangement uses TRBV7-8 and TRBJ2-7; D tentatively fits TRBD1 or TRBD2 (5 bases each). TRBJ2-1 explains the end of the DNA better; the J call may be wrong. The CDR3 is made up of 14 amino acids. Per germline, CDR1 SGHVS and CDR2 FQNEAQ.

As to this clonotype: The junction does not match germline at one end; this may be a read error. V and J are TRBV7-8 and TRBJ2-1; either TRBD1 or TRBD2 may supply D (5 bases each). Germline V gene data show CDR1 as SGHVS and CDR2 as FQNEAQ. This CDR3 has 15 residues. The CDR3 nucleotides read TGTGCCAGCGGCCAGAGGGGCGGTACATACAACGAGCAGTTCTTC. Translating gives CASGQRGGTYNEQFF.

The chain carries TRBV7-2 and TRBJ2-7, with TRBD2 identical over 7 bases. This CDR3 spans 15 amino acids. From germline, CDR1 is SGHTA and CDR2 FQGNSA. Unmatched junction bases numbered 8, after V lost 5 bases and J lost 1 base. As DNA, the CDR3 is TGTGCCAGCAGCGTGGGACCAGCGGGATCCTACGAGCAGTACTTC. Translating it yields CASSVGPAGSYEQYF.